This T cell receptor (beta chain) was found in a study of blood T cells in healthy people across ages. As for the study in general: Using template switching, researchers captured about one barcoded beta molecule for each two T cells.

V trimming: 5 bases; J trimming: 7 bases; junction bases outside the gene matches: 6. The CDR3 sequence is 13 residues long. In germline, CDR1 is SGHRS, CDR2 YFSETQ. A J-beta primer mix and a sample-barcoded 5' primer were used in a second PCR of about 6 to 12 cycles. Each of the cDNA molecules was tagged by a template-switch adaptor with 12 random nucleotides. Each CDR3 protein is one row after TCRdb ran MiXCR on the 5' RACE reads. The data contain 550,000 to 750,000 distinct CDR3 sequences, roughly 20% of them singletons. Sequenced input: blood. This receptor was obtained from a man in his sixties or seventies in good health. This rearrangement joins TRBV5-1 to TRBJ2-1; 7 nucleotides line up with TRBD2. Written as DNA, the CDR3 is TGCGCCAGCAGAACTACTAGCGCGAATGAGCAGTTCTTC. Its protein is CASRTTSANEQFF.